The clone carrying this TCR beta chain appeared once. The antigen is unknown. The data were obtained in a study of a mutant IDH1 vaccine in newly diagnosed glioma. At the level of the study: Most patients had received both radiotherapy and temozolomide, the prior options being radiotherapy, temozolomide, or both. Overall study findings and caveats: Evidence of vaccine-induced immune responses was documented in less than 95% of patients. Changes to the top peripheral T cell clonotypes appeared unrelated to pseudoprogression.

Time point in this sample: baseline, week 1 (first vaccination visit). Noted treatment: pre-vaccination baseline after standard-of-care therapy. Tumors from donors were new WHO grade 3 or 4 IDH1-mutant astrocytomas with ATRX loss. The repertoire was sequenced with immunoSEQ multiplex PCR; TCRdb's copy has only in-frame clones and lacks some. The sample has approximately 88,000 clones, about four fifths seen once. Trimming took off 6 bases at V and 3 bases at J, with 9 bases between the two ends. Germline assignment: CDR1 KGHSH and CDR2 LQKENI. The CDR3 contains 13 residues. This TCR was recovered from a man aged 40-55 years with glioma. V gene TRBV18 combines with J gene TRBJ1-5; D is undetermined. The material was PBMCs, obtained from a glioma patient treated with radiotherapy, temozolomide or both. CDR3 in amino acids: CASSATDNQPQHF. As DNA, the CDR3 is TGTGCCAGCTCCGCCACAGACAATCAGCCCCAGCATTTT.